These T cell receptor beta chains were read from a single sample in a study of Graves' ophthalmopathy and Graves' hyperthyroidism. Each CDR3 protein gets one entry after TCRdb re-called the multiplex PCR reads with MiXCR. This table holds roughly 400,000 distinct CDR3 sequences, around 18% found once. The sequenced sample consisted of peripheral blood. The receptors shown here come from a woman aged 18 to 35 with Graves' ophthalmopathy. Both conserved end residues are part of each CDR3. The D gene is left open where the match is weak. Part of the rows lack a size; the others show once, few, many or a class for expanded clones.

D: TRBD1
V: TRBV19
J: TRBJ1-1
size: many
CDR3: CASSMYRGQTEAFF
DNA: TGTGCCAGTAGTATGTACAGGGGGCAAACTGAAGCTTTCTTT

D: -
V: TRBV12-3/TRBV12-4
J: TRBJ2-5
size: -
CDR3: CASSKIGSGETQYF
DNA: TGTGCCAGCAGTAAAATAGGATCCGGAGAGACCCAGTACTTC

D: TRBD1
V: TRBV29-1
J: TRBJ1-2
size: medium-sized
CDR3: CSVEDRTRGDYGYTF
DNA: TGCAGCGTTGAAGATCGGACCAGGGGGGACTATGGCTACACCTTC

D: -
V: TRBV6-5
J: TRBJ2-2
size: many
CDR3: CASSYVGRGTGELFF
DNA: TGTGCCAGCAGTTACGTGGGGCGGGGAACCGGGGAGCTGTTTTTT

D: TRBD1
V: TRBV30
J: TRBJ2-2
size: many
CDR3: CARKDRGESTGELFF
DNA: TGTGCCAGAAAGGACAGGGGAGAAAGCACCGGGGAGCTGTTTTTT

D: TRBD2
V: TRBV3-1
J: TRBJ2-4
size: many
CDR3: CASNPGLAGGLQNIQYF
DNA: TGTGCCAGCAACCCAGGACTAGCGGGAGGGTTGCAAAACATTCAGTACTTC

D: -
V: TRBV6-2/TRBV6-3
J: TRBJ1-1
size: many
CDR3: CASSSRSPGRTEAFF
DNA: TGTGCCAGCAGTTCTCGCTCTCCAGGGAGGACTGAAGCTTTCTTT

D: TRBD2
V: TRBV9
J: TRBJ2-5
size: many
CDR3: CASSVSGGVPGETQYF
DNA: TGTGCCAGCAGCGTAAGCGGGGGGGTGCCTGGAGAGACCCAGTACTTC

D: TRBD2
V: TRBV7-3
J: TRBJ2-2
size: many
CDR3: CASSPSASGVGNTGELFF
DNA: TGTGCCAGCAGCCCCTCGGCTAGCGGGGTTGGGAACACCGGGGAGCTGTTTTTT

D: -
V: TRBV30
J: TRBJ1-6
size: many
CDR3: CAWSVPRGDSPLHF
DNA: TGTGCCTGGAGTGTACCCCGTGGAGATTCACCCCTCCACTTT

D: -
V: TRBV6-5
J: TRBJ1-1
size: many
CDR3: CASSYLHANTEAFF
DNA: TGTGCCAGCAGTTACTTACACGCGAACACTGAAGCTTTCTTT

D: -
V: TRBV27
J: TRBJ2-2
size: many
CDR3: CASRNRAVDGELFF
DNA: TGTGCCAGCCGCAACAGGGCAGTGGACGGGGAGCTGTTTTTT

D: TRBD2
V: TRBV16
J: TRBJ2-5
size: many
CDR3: CASSPGLADQETQYF
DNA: TGTGCCAGCAGCCCAGGACTAGCGGACCAAGAGACCCAGTACTTC

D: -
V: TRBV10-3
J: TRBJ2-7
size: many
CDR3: CAISAGSTYEQYF
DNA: TGTGCCATCAGTGCGGGCAGTACCTACGAGCAGTACTTC

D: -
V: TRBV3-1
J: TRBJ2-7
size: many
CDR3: CASSNGRISYEQYF
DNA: TGTGCCAGCAGCAACGGCCGGATTTCCTACGAGCAGTACTTC

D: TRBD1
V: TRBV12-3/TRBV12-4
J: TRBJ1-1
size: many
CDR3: CASSDGQGKGAFF
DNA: TGTGCCAGCAGTGACGGACAGGGGAAGGGAGCTTTCTTT

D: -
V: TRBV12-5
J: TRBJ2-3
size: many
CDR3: CASGTGKSTDTQYF
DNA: TGTGCTAGTGGTACGGGCAAAAGCACAGATACGCAGTATTTT

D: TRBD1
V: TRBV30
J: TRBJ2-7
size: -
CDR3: CAWTGDRGFYEQYF
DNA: TGTGCCTGGACGGGGGACAGGGGCTTCTACGAGCAGTACTTC

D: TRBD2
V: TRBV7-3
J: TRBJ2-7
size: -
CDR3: CASSLQAGLNYEQYF
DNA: TGTGCCAGCAGCTTACAAGCGGGACTGAACTACGAGCAGTACTTC

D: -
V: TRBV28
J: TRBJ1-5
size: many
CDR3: CALGDSTWYSNQPQHF
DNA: TGTGCCCTGGGCGATTCGACATGGTATAGCAATCAGCCCCAGCATTTT

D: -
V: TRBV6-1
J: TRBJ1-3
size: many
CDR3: CASSLGTNTGNTIYF
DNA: TGTGCCAGCAGCCTCGGGACAAATACTGGAAACACCATATATTTT

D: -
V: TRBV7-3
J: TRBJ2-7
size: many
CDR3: CASSFSGAYEQYF
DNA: TGTGCCAGCAGCTTTTCCGGAGCTTACGAGCAGTACTTC

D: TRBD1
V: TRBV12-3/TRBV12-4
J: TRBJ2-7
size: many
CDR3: CASSEGTAGEQYF
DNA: TGTGCCAGCAGTGAGGGGACAGCCGGCGAGCAGTACTTC

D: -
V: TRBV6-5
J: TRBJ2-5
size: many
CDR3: CASRGDHTQETQYF
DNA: TGTGCCAGCAGGGGAGATCATACCCAAGAGACCCAGTACTTC

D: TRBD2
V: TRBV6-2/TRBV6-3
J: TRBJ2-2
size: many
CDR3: CASSAVVWARETGELFF
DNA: TGTGCCAGCAGTGCCGTGGTATGGGCGCGGGAGACCGGGGAGCTGTTTTTT

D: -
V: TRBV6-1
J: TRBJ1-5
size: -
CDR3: CASSEGVGNQPQHF
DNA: TGTGCCAGCAGTGAGGGGGTCGGCAATCAGCCCCAGCATTTT

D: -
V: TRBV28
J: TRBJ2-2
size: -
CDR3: CASSGLIPNTGELFF
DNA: TGTGCCAGCAGTGGACTCATCCCGAACACCGGGGAGCTGTTTTTT

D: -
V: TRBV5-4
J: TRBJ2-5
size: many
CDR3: CASSLVSGLGQETQYF
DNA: TGTGCCAGCAGCTTGGTGTCGGGGTTGGGCCAAGAGACCCAGTACTTC

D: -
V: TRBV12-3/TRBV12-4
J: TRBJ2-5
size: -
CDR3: CASRLDWEETQYF
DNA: TGTGCCAGCAGGCTGGACTGGGAAGAGACCCAGTACTTC

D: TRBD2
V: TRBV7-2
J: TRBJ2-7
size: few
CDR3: CASSLGWGGSYEQYF
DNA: TGTGCCAGCAGCTTAGGGTGGGGGGGCTCCTACGAGCAGTACTTC

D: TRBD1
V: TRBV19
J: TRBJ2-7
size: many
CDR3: CASSTAQGTVYEQYF
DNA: TGTGCCAGTAGTACAGCCCAAGGGACAGTTTACGAGCAGTACTTC

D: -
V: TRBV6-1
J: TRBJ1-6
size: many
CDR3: CASCVDPNSPLHF
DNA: TGTGCCAGTTGCGTGGACCCGAATTCACCCCTCCACTTT

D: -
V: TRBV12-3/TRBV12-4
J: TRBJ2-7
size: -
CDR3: CASSLRRTLSYEQYF
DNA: TGTGCCAGCAGTTTAAGACGGACGCTCTCCTACGAGCAGTACTTC

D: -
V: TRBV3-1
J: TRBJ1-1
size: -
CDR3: CASSQDAVVRRNTEAFF
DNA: TGTGCCAGCAGCCAAGATGCCGTAGTGCGTAGGAACACTGAAGCTTTCTTT

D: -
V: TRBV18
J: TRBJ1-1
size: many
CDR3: CASSPRVGDTEAFF
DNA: TGTGCCAGCTCACCGCGGGTTGGGGACACTGAAGCTTTCTTT

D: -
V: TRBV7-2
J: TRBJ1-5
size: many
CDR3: CASSLLGDGNQPQHF
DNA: TGTGCCAGCAGTCTTTTGGGAGACGGCAATCAGCCCCAGCATTTT

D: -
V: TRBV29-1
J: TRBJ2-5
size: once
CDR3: CSVFPVRREHQETQYF
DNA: TGCAGCGTTTTCCCTGTCCGCCGAGAACACCAAGAGACCCAGTACTTC

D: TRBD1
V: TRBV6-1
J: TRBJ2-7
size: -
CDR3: CASSEGTGLYEQYF
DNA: TGTGCCAGCAGTGAAGGGACAGGGTTGTACGAGCAGTACTTC

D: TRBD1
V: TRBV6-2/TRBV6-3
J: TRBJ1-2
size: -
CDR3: CASRAAGTGPGYTF
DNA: TGTGCCAGCAGAGCCGCCGGGACAGGGCCCGGCTACACCTTC

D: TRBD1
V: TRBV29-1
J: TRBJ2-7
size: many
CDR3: CSVADRGSNEQYF
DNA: TGCAGCGTTGCCGACAGGGGGTCCAACGAGCAGTACTTC

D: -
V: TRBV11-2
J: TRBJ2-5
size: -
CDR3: CASSPDPLKTQYF
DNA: TGTGCCAGCAGCCCCGACCCCCTCAAGACCCAGTACTTC

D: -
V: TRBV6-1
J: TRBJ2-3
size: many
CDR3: CASRDGFTDTQYF
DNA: TGTGCCAGCAGGGACGGATTCACAGATACGCAGTATTTT

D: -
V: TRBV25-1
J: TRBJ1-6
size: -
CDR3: CASSERNRDYNSPLHF
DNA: TGTGCCAGCAGTGAAAGGAACAGGGATTATAATTCACCCCTCCACTTT

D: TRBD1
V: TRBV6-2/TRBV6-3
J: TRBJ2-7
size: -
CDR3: CASSYSGTGGSEQYF
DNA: TGTGCCAGCAGTTATTCCGGGACAGGGGGGAGCGAGCAGTACTTC

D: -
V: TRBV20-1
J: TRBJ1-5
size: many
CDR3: CSASTDTIGGQPQHF
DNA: TGCAGTGCTAGCACCGACACGATCGGAGGTCAGCCCCAGCATTTT

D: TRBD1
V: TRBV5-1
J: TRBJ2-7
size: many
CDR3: CASSLAPGQPGDEQYF
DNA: TGCGCCAGCAGCTTGGCGCCGGGACAGCCAGGGGACGAGCAGTACTTC

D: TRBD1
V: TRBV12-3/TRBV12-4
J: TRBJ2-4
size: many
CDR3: CASRSTGQSYRGKNIQYF
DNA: TGTGCCAGCAGGTCGACAGGGCAGTCTTATAGAGGCAAAAACATTCAGTACTTC

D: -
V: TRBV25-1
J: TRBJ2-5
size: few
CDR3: CASSEARVQETQYF
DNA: TGTGCCAGCAGTGAGGCCCGGGTCCAAGAGACCCAGTACTTC

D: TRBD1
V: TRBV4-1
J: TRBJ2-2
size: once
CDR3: CASSLGRGPKTGELFF
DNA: TGCGCCAGCAGCCTAGGCAGGGGGCCGAAGACCGGGGAGCTGTTTTTT

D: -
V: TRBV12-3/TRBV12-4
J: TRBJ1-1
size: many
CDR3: CASSFDRKAFF
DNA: TGTGCCAGCAGTTTTGACAGGAAAGCTTTCTTT

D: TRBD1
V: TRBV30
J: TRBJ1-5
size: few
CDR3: CAWGSHRGTGRGINQPQHF
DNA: TGTGCCTGGGGGTCCCACCGCGGGACAGGGAGGGGGATTAATCAGCCCCAGCATTTT

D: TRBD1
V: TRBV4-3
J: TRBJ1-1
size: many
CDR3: CASSPRTGRAFF
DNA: TGCGCCAGCAGCCCACGGACAGGACGGGCTTTCTTT

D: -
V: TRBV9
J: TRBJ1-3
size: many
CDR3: CASSVGPGGPGNTIYF
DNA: TGTGCCAGCAGCGTAGGTCCGGGGGGCCCTGGAAACACCATATATTTT

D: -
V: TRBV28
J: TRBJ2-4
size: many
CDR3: CASSSRLDDTITKNIQYF
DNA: TGTGCCAGCAGTTCGAGGCTTGACGACACAATAACCAAAAACATTCAGTACTTC

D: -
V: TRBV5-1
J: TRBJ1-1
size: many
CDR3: CASSPRPFRGGNTEAFF
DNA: TGCGCCAGCAGTCCTCGGCCCTTCAGGGGTGGAAACACTGAAGCTTTCTTT

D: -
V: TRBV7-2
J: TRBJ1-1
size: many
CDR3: CASSSFSLNTEAFF
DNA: TGTGCCAGCAGCTCCTTTTCCCTGAACACTGAAGCTTTCTTT

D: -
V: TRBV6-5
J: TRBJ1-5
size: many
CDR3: CASSSSRDSGLQPQHF
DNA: TGTGCCAGCAGTTCATCCCGGGACTCAGGCCTCCAGCCCCAGCATTTT

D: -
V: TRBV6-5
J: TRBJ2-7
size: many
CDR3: CASRSQGLRYEQYF
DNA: TGTGCCAGCAGGAGCCAGGGGCTTCGTTACGAGCAGTACTTC

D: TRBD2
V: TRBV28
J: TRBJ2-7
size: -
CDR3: CASSSRLAGRSYEQYF
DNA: TGTGCCAGCAGTTCACGACTAGCGGGAAGGTCCTACGAGCAGTACTTC